This T cell receptor beta chain was captured by sequencing in a study of OX40 agonist ivuxolimab in advanced cancers. Study background: Patients were dosed with the agonistic anti-OX40 (CD134) antibody ivuxolimab.

Points from the study as a whole: Among the least clonally expanded were partial responders at 0.1-3.0 mg/kg.

Germline V gene data show CDR1 as SNHLY and CDR2 as FYNNEI. The V gene lost 0 bases and the J gene lost 6 bases, with 12 bases spanning the gap. CDR3 length equals 15 residues. With respect to this clone: Its specificity is not known.

Libraries were prepared by immunoSEQ multiplex PCR; TCRdb keeps only in-frame clonotypes and omits some of them. The repertoire includes around 75,000 clones, approximately 88% of them detected once, and more than 8.5% sits in the top ten. The source was CD4+ or CD8+ T cells sorted from blood, collected in a trial of the OX40 agonist ivuxolimab. The sequence derives from an adult with an advanced solid tumor such as melanoma, head and neck, liver or kidney cancer. V is TRBV2 and J is TRBJ2-1; D unclear. In nucleotides, the CDR3 is TGTGCCAGCAGTGAAGCGCCCCAGGCCCGCAATGAGCAGTTCTTC. Its protein product is CASSEAPQARNEQFF.